The subject of this entry is one T cell receptor beta chain. These data originate in a study of Graves' ophthalmopathy and Graves' hyperthyroidism. The CDR3 covers 13 residues. V gave up 8 bases and J gave up 0 bases, with 14 bases separating them. Germline V gives CDR1 SQVTM, CDR2 ANQGSEA. Transcripts of RNA were the source for amplifying TCR beta CDR3 regions. Following a first-round RT-PCR that used HTBI primers, a second-round multiplex PCR was carried out. TCRdb re-derived calls from the multiplex PCR reads in MiXCR, one entry per CDR3 protein. This table has around 1,000,000 distinct CDR3 sequences, about 40% appearing once.

V gene TRBV29-1 combines with J gene TRBJ2-7, with D tentatively TRBD2 (5 bases). The sequenced sample was peripheral blood or thyroid tissue (not recorded which). The clonotype originates from an adult man with Graves' hyperthyroidism. CDR3 DNA: TGCAGCCCCAACCCTAGCCGCTCCTACGAGCAGTACTTC. Translating gives CSPNPSRSYEQYF.